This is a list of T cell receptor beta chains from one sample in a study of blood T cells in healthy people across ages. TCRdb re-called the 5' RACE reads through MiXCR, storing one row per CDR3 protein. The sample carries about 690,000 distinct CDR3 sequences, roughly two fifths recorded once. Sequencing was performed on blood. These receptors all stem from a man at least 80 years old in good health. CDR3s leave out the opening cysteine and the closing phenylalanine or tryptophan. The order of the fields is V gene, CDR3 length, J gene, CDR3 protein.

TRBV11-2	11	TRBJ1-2	ASSKGMFYGYT
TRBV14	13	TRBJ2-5	ASSQDFTNQETQY
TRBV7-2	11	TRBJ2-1	ASSFTGSNEQF
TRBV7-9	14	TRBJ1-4	ASYRTGQATNEKLF
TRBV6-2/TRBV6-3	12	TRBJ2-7	ASSYGTVSNEQY
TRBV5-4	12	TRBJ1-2	ASSVEAAGSGYT
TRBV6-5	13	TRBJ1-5	ASNIFRESNQPQH
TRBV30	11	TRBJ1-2	AWSGQFDYGYT
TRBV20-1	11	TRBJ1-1	SALRTGTLEAF
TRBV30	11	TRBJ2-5	AWSKGLQETQY
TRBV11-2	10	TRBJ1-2	ASSQHLDGYT
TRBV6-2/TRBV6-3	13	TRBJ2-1	ASVGRGLFVDEQF
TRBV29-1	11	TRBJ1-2	SVEKGSHYGYT
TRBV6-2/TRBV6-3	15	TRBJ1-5	ASNHGQGAFGNQPQH
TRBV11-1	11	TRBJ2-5	ASGLAPIETQY
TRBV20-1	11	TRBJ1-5	SAKGYKGQPQH
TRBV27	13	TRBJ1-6	ASRRGAYYNSPLH
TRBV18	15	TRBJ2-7	ASSPGGSGRASYEQY
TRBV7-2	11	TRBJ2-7	ASSLQGTDEQY
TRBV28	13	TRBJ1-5	ASRNQGASNQPQH